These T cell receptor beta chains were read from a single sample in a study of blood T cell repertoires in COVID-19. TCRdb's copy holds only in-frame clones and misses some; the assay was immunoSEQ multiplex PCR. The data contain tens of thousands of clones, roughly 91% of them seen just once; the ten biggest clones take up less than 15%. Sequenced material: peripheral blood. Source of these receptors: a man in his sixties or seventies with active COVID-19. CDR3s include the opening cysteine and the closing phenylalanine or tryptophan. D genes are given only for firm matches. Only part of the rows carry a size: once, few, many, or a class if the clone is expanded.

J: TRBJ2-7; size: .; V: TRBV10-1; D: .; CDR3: CASGTPYEQYF; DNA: TGCGCCAGCGGGACACCCTACGAGCAGTACTTC
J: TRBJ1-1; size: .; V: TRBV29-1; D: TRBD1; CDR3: CSVEIGQGGTEAFF; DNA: TGCAGCGTTGAAATCGGACAGGGGGGGACTGAAGCTTTCTTT
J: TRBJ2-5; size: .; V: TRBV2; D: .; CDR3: CASSGVAVGETQYF; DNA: TGTGCCAGCAGTGGAGTTGCCGTCGGAGAGACCCAGTACTTC
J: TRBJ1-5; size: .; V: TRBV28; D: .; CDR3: CASNQDRWSNQPQHF; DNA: TGTGCCAGCAATCAGGACAGATGGAGCAATCAGCCCCAGCATTTT
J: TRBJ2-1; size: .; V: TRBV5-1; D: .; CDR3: CASSLDPAVKGNEQFF; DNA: TGCGCCAGCAGCTTGGATCCAGCGGTGAAGGGCAATGAGCAGTTCTTC
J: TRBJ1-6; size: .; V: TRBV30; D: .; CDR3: CAWTAGYNSPLHF; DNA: TGTGCCTGGACGGCAGGATATAATTCACCCCTCCACTTT
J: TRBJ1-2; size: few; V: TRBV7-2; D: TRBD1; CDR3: CASSLQGARYGYTF; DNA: TGTGCCAGCAGCTTGCAGGGGGCAAGGTATGGCTACACCTTC
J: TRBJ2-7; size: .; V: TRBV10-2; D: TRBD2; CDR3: CASSEAGAAYEQYF; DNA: TGCGCCAGCAGTGAAGCGGGAGCGGCCTACGAGCAGTACTTC
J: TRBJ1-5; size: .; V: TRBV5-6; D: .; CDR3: CASSSGLREISNQPQHF; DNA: TGTGCCAGCAGCTCGGGACTCCGGGAGATTAGCAATCAGCCCCAGCATTTT
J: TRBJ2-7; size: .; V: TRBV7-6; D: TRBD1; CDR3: CASSSGTGRREQYF; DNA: TGTGCCAGCAGCTCCGGGACAGGGCGACGCGAGCAGTACTTC
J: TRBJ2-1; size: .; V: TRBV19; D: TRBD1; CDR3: CASSVQGAGAYNEQFF; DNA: TGTGCCAGTAGTGTCCAGGGGGCAGGGGCCTACAATGAGCAGTTCTTC
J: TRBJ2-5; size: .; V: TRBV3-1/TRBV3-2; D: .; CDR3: CASSPDLKETQYF; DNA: TGTGCCAGCAGCCCGGACTTGAAAGAGACCCAGTACTTC
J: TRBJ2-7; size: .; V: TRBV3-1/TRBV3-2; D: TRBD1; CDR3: CATGAPYEQYF; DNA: TGTGCGACAGGGGCTCCCTACGAGCAGTACTTC
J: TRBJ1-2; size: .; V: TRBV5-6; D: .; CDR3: CASSQDSNYGYTF; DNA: TGTGCCAGCAGCCAGGACAGTAACTATGGCTACACCTTC
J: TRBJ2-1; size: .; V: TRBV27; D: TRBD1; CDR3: CATSSNRGSEQFF; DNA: TGTGCCACCTCATCCAACAGGGGTTCAGAGCAGTTCTTC
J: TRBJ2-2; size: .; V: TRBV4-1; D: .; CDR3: CASSRQDGELFF; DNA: TGCGCCAGCAGCCGTCAGGACGGGGAGCTGTTTTTT
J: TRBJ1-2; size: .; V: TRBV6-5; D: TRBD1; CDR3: CASRRDSYGYTF; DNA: TGTGCCAGCAGGAGGGACAGCTATGGCTACACCTTC
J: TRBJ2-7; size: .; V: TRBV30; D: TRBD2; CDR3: CACPRGGTSYEQYF; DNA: TGTGCCTGCCCCCGGGGGGGGACTAGCTACGAGCAGTACTTC
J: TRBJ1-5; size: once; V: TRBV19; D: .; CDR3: CASSGDYRFRNQPQHF; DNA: TGTGCCAGTAGTGGGGACTATAGGTTTCGCAATCAGCCCCAGCATTTT